This TCR beta chain appears in the sequencing data of a study of blood T cell repertoires in COVID-19 (dated by TCRdb to 2018 to 2021). Study-level background: Samples covering the acute and convalescent phases of COVID-19 were provided by collaborators in the United States, Italy and Spain. Where available, HLA class I and class II types were obtained from metadata supplied by the sample provider rather than from assay-based typing. A freely available public database, intended as a resource for researchers studying the immune response to SARS-CoV-2, is where the repertoires were released. The prospective study material was composed of cDNA or gDNA derived from T cells, B-cell-depleted T cells, or PBMCs. Samples came from the ongoing ImmuneRACE study (first 160 participants) plus 1,254 subjects from 6 global collaborators. A de-identified subject ID, COVID-19 status, age in years and sex were almost always included in the sample metadata. Deeply sampled blood TCRbeta repertoires from subjects exposed to, actively infected with, or recovered from COVID-19 were included in the dataset. The full study reports these points: The amount of clinical and demographic metadata varied by source and participant and was provided uncurated.

Points on this clone: The specificity of this receptor is unknown. No per-base quality is available; no much larger clone lies one base away.

Including cysteine and phenylalanine, the CDR3 has 13 amino acids. The read is trimmed to its CDR3 DNA, 39 bases read in frame from base 1. Per the germline V gene (reference sequence), DFQATT is the CDR1 and SNEGSKA is the CDR2. V and J are truncated by 3 bases and 10 bases respectively, leaving an intervening sequence of 13 bases. The collaborating institutions used their own protocols to collect whole blood in K2EDTA tubes. For TCRbeta analysis, collaborators shipped samples in one of three forms: frozen whole blood, isolated PBMCs, or DNA extracted from either of those sample types. TCRbeta CDR3 regions were amplified from genomic DNA by means of the immunoSEQ Assay, a bias-controlled multiplex PCR. As for the authors' bioinformatics: The number of nucleated cells in each sample was estimated from the amplification of reference gene primers within the assay. Sequence reads were collapsed and filtered to measure the absolute abundance of every unique TCRbeta CDR3 rearrangement. For each sample, productive Simpson clonality was calculated by taking the square root of Simpson's diversity index across productive rearrangements. TCRdb carries this immuneACCESS record with in-frame sequences only. Its versions omit some clonotypes, under half of them owing to an unresolved V gene in the studies checked, with the rest unexplained. V and J calls and clone size come straight from that table; D and trimming were deduced from the DNA. In this sample the table shows about 260,000 clones, 84% of which occur a single time. Around 9.1% of the sample comes from the top ten.

Sequencing was carried out using peripheral blood. This TCR derives from a human donor in a cohort sampled during active COVID-19. The chain links TRBV20-1 with TRBJ1-6; the D gene is not confidently resolved. The CDR3 in this case is CSASTGSDSPLHF. Read as DNA, the sequence is TGCAGTGCTAGTACTGGGAGTGACTCACCCCTCCACTTT.